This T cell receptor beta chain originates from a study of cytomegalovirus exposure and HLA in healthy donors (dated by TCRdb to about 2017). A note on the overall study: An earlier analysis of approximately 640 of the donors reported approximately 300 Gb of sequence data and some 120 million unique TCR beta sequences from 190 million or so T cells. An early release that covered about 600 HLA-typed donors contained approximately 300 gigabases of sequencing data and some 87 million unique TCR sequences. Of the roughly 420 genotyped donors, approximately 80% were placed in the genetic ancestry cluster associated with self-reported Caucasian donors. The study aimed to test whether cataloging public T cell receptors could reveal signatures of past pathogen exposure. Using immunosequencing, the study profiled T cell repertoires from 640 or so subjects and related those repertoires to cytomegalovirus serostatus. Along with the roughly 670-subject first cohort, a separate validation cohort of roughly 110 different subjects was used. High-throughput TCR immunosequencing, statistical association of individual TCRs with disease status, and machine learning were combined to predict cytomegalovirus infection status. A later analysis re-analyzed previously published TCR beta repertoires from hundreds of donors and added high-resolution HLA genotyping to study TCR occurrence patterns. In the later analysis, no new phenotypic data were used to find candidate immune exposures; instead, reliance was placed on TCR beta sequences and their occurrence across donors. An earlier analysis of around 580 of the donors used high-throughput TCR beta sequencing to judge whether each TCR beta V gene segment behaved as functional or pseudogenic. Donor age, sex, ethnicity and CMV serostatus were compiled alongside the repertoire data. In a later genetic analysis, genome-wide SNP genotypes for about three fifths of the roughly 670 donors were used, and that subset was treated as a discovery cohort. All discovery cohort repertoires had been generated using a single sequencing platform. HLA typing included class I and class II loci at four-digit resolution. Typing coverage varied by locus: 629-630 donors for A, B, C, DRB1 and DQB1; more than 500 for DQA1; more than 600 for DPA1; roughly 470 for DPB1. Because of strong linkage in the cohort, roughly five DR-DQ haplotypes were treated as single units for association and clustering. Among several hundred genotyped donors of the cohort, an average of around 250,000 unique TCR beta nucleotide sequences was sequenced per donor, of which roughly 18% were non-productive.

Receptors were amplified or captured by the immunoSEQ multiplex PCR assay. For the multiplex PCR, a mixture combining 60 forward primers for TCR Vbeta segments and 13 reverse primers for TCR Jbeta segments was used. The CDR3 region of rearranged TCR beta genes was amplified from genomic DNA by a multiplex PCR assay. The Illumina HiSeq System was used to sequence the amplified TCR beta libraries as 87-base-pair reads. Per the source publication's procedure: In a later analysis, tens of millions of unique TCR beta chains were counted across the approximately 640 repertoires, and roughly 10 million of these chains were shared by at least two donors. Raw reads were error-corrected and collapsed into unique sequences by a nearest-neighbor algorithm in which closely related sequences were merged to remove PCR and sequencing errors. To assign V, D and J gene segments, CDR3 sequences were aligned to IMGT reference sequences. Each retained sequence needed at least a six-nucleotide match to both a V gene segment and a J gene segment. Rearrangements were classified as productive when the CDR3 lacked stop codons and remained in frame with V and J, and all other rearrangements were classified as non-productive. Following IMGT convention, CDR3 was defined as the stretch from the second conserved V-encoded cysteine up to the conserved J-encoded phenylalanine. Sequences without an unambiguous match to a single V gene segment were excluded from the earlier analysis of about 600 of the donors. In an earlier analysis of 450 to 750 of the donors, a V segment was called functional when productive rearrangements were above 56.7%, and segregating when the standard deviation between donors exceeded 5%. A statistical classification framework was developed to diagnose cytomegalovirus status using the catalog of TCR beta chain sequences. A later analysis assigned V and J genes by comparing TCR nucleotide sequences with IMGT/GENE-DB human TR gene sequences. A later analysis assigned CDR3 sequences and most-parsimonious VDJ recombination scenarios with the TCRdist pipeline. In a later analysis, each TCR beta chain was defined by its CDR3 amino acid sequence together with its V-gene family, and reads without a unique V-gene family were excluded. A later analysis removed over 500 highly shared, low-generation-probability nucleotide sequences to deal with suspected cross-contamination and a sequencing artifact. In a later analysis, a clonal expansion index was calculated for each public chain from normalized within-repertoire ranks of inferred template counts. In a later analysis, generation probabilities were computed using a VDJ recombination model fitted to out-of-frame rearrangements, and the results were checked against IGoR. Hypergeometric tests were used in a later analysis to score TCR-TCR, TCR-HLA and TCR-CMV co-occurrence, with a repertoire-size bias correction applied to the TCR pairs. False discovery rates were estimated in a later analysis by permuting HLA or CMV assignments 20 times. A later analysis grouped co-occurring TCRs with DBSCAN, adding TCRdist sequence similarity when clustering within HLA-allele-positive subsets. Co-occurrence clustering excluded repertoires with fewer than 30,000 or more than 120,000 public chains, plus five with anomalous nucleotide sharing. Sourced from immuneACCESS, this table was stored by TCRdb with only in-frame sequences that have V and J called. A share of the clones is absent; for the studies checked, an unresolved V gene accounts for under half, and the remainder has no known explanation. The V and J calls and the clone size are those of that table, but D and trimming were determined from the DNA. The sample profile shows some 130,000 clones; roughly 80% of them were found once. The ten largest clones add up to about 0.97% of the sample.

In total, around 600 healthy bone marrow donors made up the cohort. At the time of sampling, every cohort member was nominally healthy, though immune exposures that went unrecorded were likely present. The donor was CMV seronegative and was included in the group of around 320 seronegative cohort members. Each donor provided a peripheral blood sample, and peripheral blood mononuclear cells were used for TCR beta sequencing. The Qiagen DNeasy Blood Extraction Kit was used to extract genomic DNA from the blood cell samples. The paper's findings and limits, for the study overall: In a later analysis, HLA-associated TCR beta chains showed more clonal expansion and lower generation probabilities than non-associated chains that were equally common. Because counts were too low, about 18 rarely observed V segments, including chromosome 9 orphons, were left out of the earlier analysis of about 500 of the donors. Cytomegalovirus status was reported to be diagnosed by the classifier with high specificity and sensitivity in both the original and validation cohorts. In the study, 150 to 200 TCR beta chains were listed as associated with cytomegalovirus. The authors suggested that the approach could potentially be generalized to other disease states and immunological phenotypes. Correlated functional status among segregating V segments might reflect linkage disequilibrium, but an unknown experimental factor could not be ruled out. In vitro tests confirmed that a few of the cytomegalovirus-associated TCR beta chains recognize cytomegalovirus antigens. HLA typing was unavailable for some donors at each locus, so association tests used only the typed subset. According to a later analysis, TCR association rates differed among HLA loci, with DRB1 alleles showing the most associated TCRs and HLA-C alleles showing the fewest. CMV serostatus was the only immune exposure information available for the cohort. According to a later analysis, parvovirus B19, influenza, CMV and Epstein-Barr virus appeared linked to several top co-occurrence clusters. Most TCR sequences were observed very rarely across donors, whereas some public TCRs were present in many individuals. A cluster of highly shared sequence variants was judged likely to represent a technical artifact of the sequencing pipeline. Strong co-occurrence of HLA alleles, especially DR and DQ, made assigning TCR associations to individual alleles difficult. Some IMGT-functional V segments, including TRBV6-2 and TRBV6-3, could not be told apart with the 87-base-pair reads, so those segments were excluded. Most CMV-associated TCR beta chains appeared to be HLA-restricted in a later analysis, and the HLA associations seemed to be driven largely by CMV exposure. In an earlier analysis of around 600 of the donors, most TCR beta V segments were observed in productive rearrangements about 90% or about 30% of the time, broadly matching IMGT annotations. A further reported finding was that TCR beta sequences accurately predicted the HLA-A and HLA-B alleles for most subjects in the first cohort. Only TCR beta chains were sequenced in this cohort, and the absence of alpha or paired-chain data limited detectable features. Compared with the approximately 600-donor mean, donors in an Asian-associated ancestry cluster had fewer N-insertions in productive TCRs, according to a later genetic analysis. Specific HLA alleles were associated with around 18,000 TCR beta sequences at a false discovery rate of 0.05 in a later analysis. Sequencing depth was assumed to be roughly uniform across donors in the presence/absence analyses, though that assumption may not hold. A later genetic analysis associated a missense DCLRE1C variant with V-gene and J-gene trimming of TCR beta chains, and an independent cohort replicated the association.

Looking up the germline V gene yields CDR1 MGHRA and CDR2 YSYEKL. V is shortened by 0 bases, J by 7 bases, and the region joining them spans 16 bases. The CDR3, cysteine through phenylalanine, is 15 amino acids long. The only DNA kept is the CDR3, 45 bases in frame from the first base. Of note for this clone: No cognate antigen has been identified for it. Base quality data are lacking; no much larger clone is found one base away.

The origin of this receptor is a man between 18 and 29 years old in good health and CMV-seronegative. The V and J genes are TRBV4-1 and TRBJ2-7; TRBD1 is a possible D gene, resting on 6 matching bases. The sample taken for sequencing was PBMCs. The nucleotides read TGCGCCAGCAGCCAAGATGTACGAACAGGGCGGGAGCAGTACTTC. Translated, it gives CASSQDVRTGREQYF.